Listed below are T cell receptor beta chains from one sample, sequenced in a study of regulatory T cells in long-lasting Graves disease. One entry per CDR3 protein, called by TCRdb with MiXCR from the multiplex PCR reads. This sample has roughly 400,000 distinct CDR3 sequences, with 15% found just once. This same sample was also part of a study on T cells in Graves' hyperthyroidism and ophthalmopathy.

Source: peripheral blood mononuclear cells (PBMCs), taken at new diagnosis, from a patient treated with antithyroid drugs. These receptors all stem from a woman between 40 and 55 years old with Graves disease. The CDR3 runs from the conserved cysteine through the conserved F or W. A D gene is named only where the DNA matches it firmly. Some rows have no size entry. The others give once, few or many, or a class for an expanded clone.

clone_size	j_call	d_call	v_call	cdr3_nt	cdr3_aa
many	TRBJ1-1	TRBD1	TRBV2	TGTGCCCAGCAGTACCAAGGGGGCGCTGAAGCTTTCTTT	CAQQYQGGAEAFF
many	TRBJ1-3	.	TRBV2	TGTGCCAGCAGACCTGGGGGGGGCGATGGAAACACCATATATTTT	CASRPGGGDGNTIYF
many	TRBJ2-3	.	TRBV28	TGTGCCAGCAGTTTATACACCACAGATACGCAGTATTTT	CASSLYTTDTQYF
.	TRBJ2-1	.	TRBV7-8	TGTGCCAGCAGCTACGCCAATTCCTACAATGAGCAGTTCTTC	CASSYANSYNEQFF
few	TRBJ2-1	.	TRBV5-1	TGCGCCAGCAGCTTGGTGGTTTATGAGCAGTTCTTC	CASSLVVYEQFF
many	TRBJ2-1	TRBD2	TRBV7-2	TGTGCCAGCAGCCTGGGACTAGCGGAAGTAGCCCAGCAGTTCTTC	CASSLGLAEVAQQFF
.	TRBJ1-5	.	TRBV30	TGTGCCTGGAGTGTAAATGAGGAGCCCCAGCATTTT	CAWSVNEEPQHF
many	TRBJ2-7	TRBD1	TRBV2	TGTGCCAGCAGCGGAGATCAAATGGGACAGGGCTCCGAGCAGTACTTC	CASSGDQMGQGSEQYF
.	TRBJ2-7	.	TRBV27	TGTGCCAGCAGTTTGGCGGGCTACTCCTACGGGCAGTACTTC	CASSLAGYSYGQYF
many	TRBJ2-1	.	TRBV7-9	TGTGCCAGCAGCTTAACCAATCTCTCCTACAATGAGCAGTTCTTC	CASSLTNLSYNEQFF
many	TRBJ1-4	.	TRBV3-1	TGTGCCAGCAGCCGGGGTAGGCCGACTAATGAAAAACTGTTTTTT	CASSRGRPTNEKLFF
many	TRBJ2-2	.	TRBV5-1	TGCGCCAGCAGCCCGCGGGTGGCCGGGGAGCTGTTTTTT	CASSPRVAGELFF
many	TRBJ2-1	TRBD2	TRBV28	TGTGCCAGCAGGGCGGGACTAGTGAGTGAGCAGTTCTTC	CASRAGLVSEQFF
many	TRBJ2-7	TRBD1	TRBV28	TGTGCCAGCAGTTTAGCGACAGGGGGCGGTTACGAGCAGTACTTC	CASSLATGGGYEQYF
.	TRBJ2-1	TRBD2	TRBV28	TGTGTCAGCAGTTTTCACCTACTAGCGGGAGAGGGGCGGGCCTACAATGAGCAGTTCTTC	CVSSFHLLAGEGRAYNEQFF
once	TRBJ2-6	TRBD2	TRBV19	TGTGCCAGTAGTATGGCCTTTAGCGGGATCAGGGTTACTGGGGCCAACGTCCTGACTTTC	CASSMAFSGIRVTGANVLTF
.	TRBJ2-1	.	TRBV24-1	TGTGCCACCAGTGTGGCCAGGGAAGTTTCTGAGCAGTTCTTC	CATSVAREVSEQFF
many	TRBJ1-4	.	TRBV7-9	TGTGCCAGCAGCTTAGTATCAGGTTTCGCAACTAATGAAAAACTGTTTTTT	CASSLVSGFATNEKLFF
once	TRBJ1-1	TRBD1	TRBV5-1	TGCGCCAGCAGCCTCCAGGGGGGGGCCACTGAAGCTTTCTTT	CASSLQGGATEAFF
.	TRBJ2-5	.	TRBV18	TGTGCCAGCTCACCACCGGTAGGGCAGGAGGAAGAGACCCAGTACTTC	CASSPPVGQEEETQYF
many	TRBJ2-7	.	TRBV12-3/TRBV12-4	TGTGCCAGCAGTTTAGGAGGGCTAGTGCGGAGTCGGGGCAAGCAGTACTTC	CASSLGGLVRSRGKQYF
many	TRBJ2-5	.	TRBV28	TGTGCCAGCAGTATGGCAGGGACGTTGGGGACCCAGTACTTC	CASSMAGTLGTQYF
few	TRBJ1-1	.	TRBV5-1	TGCGCCAGCAGTCCGTCGGCTAACACTGAAGCTTTCTTT	CASSPSANTEAFF
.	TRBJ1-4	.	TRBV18	TGTGCCAGCTCACCATTAACGTCTGGAACTAATGAAAAACTGTTTTTT	CASSPLTSGTNEKLFF
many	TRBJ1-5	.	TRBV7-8	TGTGCCAGCAGCTTGGCGGATTTCGGGGTTCAGCCCCAGCATTTT	CASSLADFGVQPQHF
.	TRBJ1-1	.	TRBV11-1	TGTGCCAGCAGCTTGGGCTATGGGGCGGACACTGAAGCTTTCTTT	CASSLGYGADTEAFF
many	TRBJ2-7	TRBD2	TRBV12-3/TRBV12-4	TGTGCCAGCAGTCTCTTTTCTGGGACTAGCCATGAGGGGTCCTCCTACGAGCAGTACTTC	CASSLFSGTSHEGSSYEQYF
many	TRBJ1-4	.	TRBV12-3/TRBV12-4	TGTGCCAGCAGTGCGTGGGAGTCTACTAATGAAAAACTGTTTTTT	CASSAWESTNEKLFF
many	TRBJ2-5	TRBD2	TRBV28	TGTGCCAGCAGTTCCAGCGGGAGAGGGCAAGAGACCCAGTACTTC	CASSSSGRGQETQYF
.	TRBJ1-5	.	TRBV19	TGTGCCAGTAGGCTGGGTGGTCAGCCCCAGCATTTT	CASRLGGQPQHF
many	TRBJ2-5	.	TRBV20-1	TGCAGTGCTAGAGATTCCGGGGACCCAAAAGAGACCCAGTACTTC	CSARDSGDPKETQYF
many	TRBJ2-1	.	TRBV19	TGTGCCAGTAGTATAACAAATAGTCATCCCTACAATGAGCAGTTCTTC	CASSITNSHPYNEQFF
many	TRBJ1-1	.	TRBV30	TGTGCCTGGAATCCAGGGAACACTGAAGCTTTCTTT	CAWNPGNTEAFF
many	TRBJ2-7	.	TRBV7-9	TGTGCCAGCAGCCTCAGGACAGCTTTTGCCTACGAGCAGTACTTC	CASSLRTAFAYEQYF
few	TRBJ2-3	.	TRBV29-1	TGCAGCACCCATCTAGGGGGAGCAGTGGATACGCAGTATTTT	CSTHLGGAVDTQYF
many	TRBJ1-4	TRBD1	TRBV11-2	TGTGCCAGCAGCCCCCTCGGGACAGGGGAGTTGTTTGAAAAACTGTTTTTT	CASSPLGTGELFEKLFF
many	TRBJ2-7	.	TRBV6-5	TGTGCCAGCAGTTACAATGTGGGAGTCTACGAGCAGTACTTC	CASSYNVGVYEQYF
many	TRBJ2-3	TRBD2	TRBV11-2	TGTGCCAGCAGCCCGACTAGCGGGAAGATCACAGATACGCAGTATTTT	CASSPTSGKITDTQYF
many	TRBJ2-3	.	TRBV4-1	TGCGCCAGCAGCCAAGATTCGGGAGATACGCAGTATTTT	CASSQDSGDTQYF
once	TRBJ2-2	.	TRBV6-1	TGTGCCAGCACACTCTCTGGCACCGGGGAGCTGTTTTTT	CASTLSGTGELFF
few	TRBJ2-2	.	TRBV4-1	TGCGCCAGCAGCCTCGAGACAGGATTGAGAGGGGCGAACACCGGGGAGCTGTTTTTT	CASSLETGLRGANTGELFF
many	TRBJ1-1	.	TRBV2	TGTGCCAGCATCGTGAGAATGAACACTGAAGCTTTCTTT	CASIVRMNTEAFF
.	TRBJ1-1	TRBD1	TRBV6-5	TGTGCCAGCAGTTACGGGGCGAATGACAGGGTCACTGAAGCTTTCTTT	CASSYGANDRVTEAFF
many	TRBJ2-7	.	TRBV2	TGTGCCAGCAGTGAACGCGGGTCGTCGAAGGGCGAGCAGTACTTC	CASSERGSSKGEQYF
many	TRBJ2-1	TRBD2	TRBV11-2	TGTGCCAGCAGCGGACTAGCGGACCACAATGAGCAGTTCTTC	CASSGLADHNEQFF
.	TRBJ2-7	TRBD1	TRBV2	TGTGCCAGCAGTGAAGGGGGGACAGGGGTATACGAGCAGTACTTC	CASSEGGTGVYEQYF
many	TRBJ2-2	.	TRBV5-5	TGTGCCAGCAGGCTGACTACTTCACCACCCGGGGAGCTGTTTTTT	CASRLTTSPPGELFF
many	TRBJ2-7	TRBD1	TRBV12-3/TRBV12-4	TGTGCCAGCAGCCAGAACAGGGGTCCCTTCGAGCAGTACTTC	CASSQNRGPFEQYF
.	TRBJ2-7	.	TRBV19	TGTGCCAGTAGTGACAGCGGCTACGAGCAGTACTTC	CASSDSGYEQYF
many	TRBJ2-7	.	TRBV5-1	TGCGCCAGCAGCTTGGAGTCGGCCTACGAGCAGTACTTC	CASSLESAYEQYF
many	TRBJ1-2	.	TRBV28	TGTGCCACCAACGGTATATCCCTATCCCCCACCTTC	CATNGISLSPTF